This T cell receptor beta chain emerged from a study of blood T cell repertoires in COVID-19. Study overall: Samples of COVID-19 (acute and convalescent) were obtained from the United States, Italy and Spain.

This CDR3 contains 12 residues. Trimming shortened V by 5 bases and J by 1 base, and 5 bases separated the two germline ends. Germline V gene sequence: CDR1 SEHNR, CDR2 FQNEAQ (reference sequence). Profiled with immunoSEQ multiplex PCR; TCRdb holds only in-frame clones, not every one. The data contain approximately 150,000 clones, more than 65% of them singletons. The chain joins TRBV7-9 to TRBJ1-2; D gene uncertain. This TCR derives from a woman aged 40-49 years with acute COVID-19. The sample consisted of PBMCs or T cells enriched from blood (not recorded which). CDR3 coding DNA: TGTGCCAGCAGCAGAGATAACTATGGCTACACCTTC. It is translated as CASSRDNYGYTF.